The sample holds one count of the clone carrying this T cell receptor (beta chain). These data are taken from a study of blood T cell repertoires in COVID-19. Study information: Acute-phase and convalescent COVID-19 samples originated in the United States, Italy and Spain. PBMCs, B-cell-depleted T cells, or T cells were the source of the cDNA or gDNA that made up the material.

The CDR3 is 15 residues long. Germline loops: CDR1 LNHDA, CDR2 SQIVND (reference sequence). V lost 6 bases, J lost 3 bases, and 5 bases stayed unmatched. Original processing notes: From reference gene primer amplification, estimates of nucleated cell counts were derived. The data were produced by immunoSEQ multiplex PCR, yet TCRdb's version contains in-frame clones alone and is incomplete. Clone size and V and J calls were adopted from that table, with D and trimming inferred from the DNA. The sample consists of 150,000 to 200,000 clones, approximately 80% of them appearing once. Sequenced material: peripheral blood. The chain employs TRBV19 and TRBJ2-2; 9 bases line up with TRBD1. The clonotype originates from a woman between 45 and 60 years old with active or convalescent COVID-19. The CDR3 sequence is CASRPGQGYTGELFF. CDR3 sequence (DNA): TGTGCCAGTAGGCCGGGACAGGGATACACCGGGGAGCTGTTTTTT.